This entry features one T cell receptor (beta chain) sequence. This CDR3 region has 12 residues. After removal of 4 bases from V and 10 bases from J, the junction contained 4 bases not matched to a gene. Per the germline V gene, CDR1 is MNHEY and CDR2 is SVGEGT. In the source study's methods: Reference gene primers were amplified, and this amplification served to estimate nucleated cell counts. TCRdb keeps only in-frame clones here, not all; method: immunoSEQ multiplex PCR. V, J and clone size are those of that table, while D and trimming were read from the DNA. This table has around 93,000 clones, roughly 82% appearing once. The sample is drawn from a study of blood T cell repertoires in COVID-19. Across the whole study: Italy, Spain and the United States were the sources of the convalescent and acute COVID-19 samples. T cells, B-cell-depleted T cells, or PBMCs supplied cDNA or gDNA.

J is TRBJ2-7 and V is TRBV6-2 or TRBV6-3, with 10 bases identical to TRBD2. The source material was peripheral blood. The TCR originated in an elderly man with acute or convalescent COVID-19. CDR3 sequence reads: CASSSGTSVQYF. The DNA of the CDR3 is TGTGCCAGCAGTTCCGGGACTAGCGTTCAGTACTTC.